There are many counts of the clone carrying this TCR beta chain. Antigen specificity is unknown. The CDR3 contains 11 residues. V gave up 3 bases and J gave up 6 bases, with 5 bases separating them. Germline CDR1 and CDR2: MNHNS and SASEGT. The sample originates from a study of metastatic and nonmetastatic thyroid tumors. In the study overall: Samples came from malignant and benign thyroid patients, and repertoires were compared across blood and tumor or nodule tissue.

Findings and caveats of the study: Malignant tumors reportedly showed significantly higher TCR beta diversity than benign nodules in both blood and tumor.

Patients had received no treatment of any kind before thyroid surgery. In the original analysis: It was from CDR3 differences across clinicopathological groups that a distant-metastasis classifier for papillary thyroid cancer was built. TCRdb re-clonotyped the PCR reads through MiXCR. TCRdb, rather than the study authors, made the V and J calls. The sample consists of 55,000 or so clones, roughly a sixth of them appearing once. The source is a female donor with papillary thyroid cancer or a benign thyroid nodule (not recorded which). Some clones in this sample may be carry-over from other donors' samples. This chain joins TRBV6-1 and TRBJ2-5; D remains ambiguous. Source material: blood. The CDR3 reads CASSELKTQYF. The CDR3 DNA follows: TGTGCCAGCAGTGAGTTGAAGACCCAGTACTTC.